These 5 T cell receptor beta chains were all obtained from the same sample, sequenced in a study of T cells after yellow fever vaccination. TCRdb analysed the 5' RACE reads with MiXCR anew, one entry per CDR3 protein. The profile shows 500,000 to 650,000 distinct CDR3 sequences, around a sixth of them singletons. This specimen was PBMCs, taken 5 to 6 days after the first yellow fever vaccination. The source is a man in his late teens or twenties who received the YFV17D yellow fever vaccine.

V gene TRBV4-3 combines with J gene TRBJ2-2; perhaps TRBD2 as D (6 bases). This CDR3 has 14 amino acids. Trimming left V 4 bases short and J 5 bases short, with 11 bases between. Germline CDR1 LGHNA, CDR2 YSLEER. The CDR3: CASSLASVTGELFF. The CDR3 nucleotides are TGCGCCAGCAGCCTTGCTAGCGTGACCGGGGAGCTGTTTTTT.

This clonotype was detected many times. The chain carries TRBV5-1 and TRBJ1-6; a weak D match, TRBD1 (6 bases). The germline V and J ends were trimmed by 2 bases and 7 bases, with 10 bases remaining between them. Germline loops: CDR1 SGHRS, CDR2 YFSETQ. CDR3 length equals 14 residues. The CDR3 region is CASSFGGQNSPLHF. CDR3 sequence (DNA): TGCGCCAGCAGCTTTGGGGGACAAAATTCACCCCTCCACTTT. Full variable domain (remainder filled in from reference TRBV5-1 and TRBJ1-6): KAGVTQTPRYLIKTRGQQVTLSCSPISGHRSVSWYQQTPGQGLQFLFEYFSETQRNKGNFPGRFSGRQFSNSRSEMNVSTLELGDSALYLCASSFGGQNSPLHFGNGTRLTVT.

This clonotype has a handful of counts. The genes are TRBV5-1 and TRBJ1-1; TRBD1 might be the D (6 bases). CDR1 and CDR2 from the germline V gene are SGHRS and YFSETQ. Trimming took off 1 base at V and 4 bases at J, with 11 bases between the two ends. CDR3 size: 14 residues. CDR3 bases: TGCGCCAGCAGCTTGTGGGGGCCGAGCACTGAAGCTTTCTTT. It translates to CASSLWGPSTEAFF.

The rearrangement uses TRBV5-1 and TRBJ2-3; D is unclear. Per the germline V gene, CDR1 is SGHRS and CDR2 is YFSETQ. This CDR3 is built from 13 residues. V was pared by 5 bases and J by 2 bases, with 9 bases between. In DNA, the CDR3 is TGCGCCAGCAGAAATGGGGACACAGATACGCAGTATTTT. Its translation is CASRNGDTDTQYF.

In this sample, this clonotype turned up a few times. The rearrangement uses TRBV6-2 or TRBV6-3 and TRBJ2-7; weak D call: TRBD1 (6 bases). Germline V gives CDR1 MNHEY, CDR2 SVGEGT. V was cut by 4 bases and J by 3 bases, with 10 bases left in between. CDR3 length: 13 amino acids. The CDR3 DNA sequence: TGTGCCAGCAGTTCTACAGGGATCTACGAGCAGTACGTC. Translation: CASSSTGIYEQYV.